This T cell receptor beta chain was found in a study of cytotoxic CD8 clonotypes in ibrutinib-treated CLL. Trimming cost V 5 bases and J 7 bases; bases outside gene matches: 17. The CDR3 has 17 residues. The germline V gene has CDR1 PRHDT and CDR2 FYEKMQ (reference sequence). Sequenced by immunoSEQ multiplex PCR; TCRdb stores in-frame clones only, minus some. The sample lists approximately 47,000 clones, 65% to 70% seen once, with 20% to 25% in the top ten. The sequences come from PBMCs, collected after 24 months of ibrutinib treatment. The source of this sequence is a human donor with chronic lymphocytic leukemia. The V call is TRBV13, the J call TRBJ2-1, with 7 bases fitting TRBD2. The CDR3 spells CASSPPSRVAGSNEQFF. The CDR3 coding sequence is TGTGCCAGCAGCCCCCCCAGTAGGGTAGCGGGTTCTAATGAGCAGTTCTTC.